This is a list of T cell receptor beta chains from one sample in a study of blood T cell repertoires in COVID-19. Measured with immunoSEQ multiplex PCR; TCRdb has only the in-frame clones, and not every one. The sample shows approximately 150,000 clones, more than 75% of them seen only once. The sample consisted of peripheral blood. The receptor set was obtained from a man at least 80 years old with acute or convalescent COVID-19. Both conserved end residues are part of each CDR3. Fields, in order: J gene, clone size, D gene, V gene, CDR3 protein, CDR3 DNA. D genes are given only for firm matches. Size values are once, few and many counts, or a class for expanded clones, and some rows have none.

j_call: TRBJ2-1; clone_size: once; d_call: -; v_call: TRBV6-5; cdr3_aa: CASQFDTYNEQFF; cdr3_nt: TGTGCCAGTCAATTTGACACCTACAATGAGCAGTTCTTC
j_call: TRBJ2-1; clone_size: -; d_call: -; v_call: TRBV7-3; cdr3_aa: CASSLGIGVNEQFF; cdr3_nt: TGTGCCAGCAGCTTAGGGATAGGGGTCAATGAGCAGTTCTTC
j_call: TRBJ1-5; clone_size: few; d_call: -; v_call: TRBV5-5; cdr3_aa: CASSFGAPVNQPQHF; cdr3_nt: TGTGCCAGCAGCTTCGGAGCACCAGTCAATCAGCCCCAGCATTTT
j_call: TRBJ1-5; clone_size: -; d_call: -; v_call: TRBV19; cdr3_aa: CASSMASGGGQPQHF; cdr3_nt: TGTGCCAGTAGTATGGCCTCGGGGGGAGGCCAGCCCCAGCATTTT
j_call: TRBJ2-7; clone_size: -; d_call: -; v_call: TRBV10-2; cdr3_aa: CASSPHTPLYEQYF; cdr3_nt: TGCGCCAGCAGTCCCCACACACCCCTCTACGAGCAGTACTTC
j_call: TRBJ2-7; clone_size: -; d_call: -; v_call: TRBV6-5; cdr3_aa: CASMVVSGGPYEQYF; cdr3_nt: TGTGCCAGCATGGTGGTTAGCGGAGGCCCCTACGAGCAGTACTTC
j_call: TRBJ1-2; clone_size: -; d_call: TRBD1; v_call: TRBV7-9; cdr3_aa: CASSGRDRASYGYTF; cdr3_nt: TGTGCCAGCAGCGGGCGGGACAGAGCTTCCTATGGCTACACCTTC
j_call: TRBJ2-3; clone_size: -; d_call: -; v_call: TRBV7-9; cdr3_aa: CSGESSTDTQYF; cdr3_nt: TGTTCAGGGGAGTCTAGCACAGATACGCAGTATTTT
j_call: TRBJ1-1; clone_size: -; d_call: TRBD1; v_call: TRBV27; cdr3_aa: CASSPRDRVGTEAFF; cdr3_nt: TGTGCCAGCAGTCCAAGGGACAGGGTCGGCACTGAAGCTTTCTTT
j_call: TRBJ2-2; clone_size: -; d_call: -; v_call: TRBV18; cdr3_aa: CASSPQGLSGELFF; cdr3_nt: TGTGCCAGCTCACCTCAGGGGTTGAGCGGGGAGCTGTTTTTT
j_call: TRBJ1-2; clone_size: -; d_call: -; v_call: TRBV4-1; cdr3_aa: CASSPTTPTNYGYTF; cdr3_nt: TGCGCCAGCAGCCCCACAACACCCACTAACTATGGCTACACCTTC
j_call: TRBJ1-5; clone_size: once; d_call: TRBD1; v_call: TRBV2; cdr3_aa: CASRWQGASNQPQHF; cdr3_nt: TGTGCCAGCCGGTGGCAGGGGGCCAGCAATCAGCCCCAGCATTTT
j_call: TRBJ2-1; clone_size: -; d_call: TRBD2; v_call: TRBV14; cdr3_aa: CASSQEAGGYNEQFF; cdr3_nt: TGTGCCAGCAGCCAAGAGGCGGGAGGTTACAATGAGCAGTTCTTC
j_call: TRBJ1-3; clone_size: once; d_call: TRBD1; v_call: TRBV10-3; cdr3_aa: CAISDGTGKTGNTIYF; cdr3_nt: TGTGCCATCAGTGATGGGACAGGGAAAACTGGAAACACCATATATTTT
j_call: TRBJ1-1; clone_size: -; d_call: TRBD1; v_call: TRBV11-2; cdr3_aa: CASSPRDRGVWTEAFF; cdr3_nt: TGTGCCAGCAGCCCGAGGGACAGGGGGGTTTGGACTGAAGCTTTCTTT
j_call: TRBJ2-2; clone_size: -; d_call: TRBD2; v_call: TRBV6-2/TRBV6-3; cdr3_aa: CASSTLTSENTGELFF; cdr3_nt: TGTGCCAGCAGTACCCTGACTAGCGAGAACACCGGGGAGCTGTTTTTT
j_call: TRBJ2-5; clone_size: -; d_call: -; v_call: TRBV28; cdr3_aa: CASSLLPGVRGETQYF; cdr3_nt: TGTGCCAGCAGTTTACTTCCAGGGGTGAGAGGAGAGACCCAGTACTTC
j_call: TRBJ2-2; clone_size: -; d_call: -; v_call: TRBV3-1/TRBV3-2; cdr3_aa: CASSHRGGLLNTGELFF; cdr3_nt: TGTGCCAGCAGCCACAGAGGGGGACTACTGAACACCGGGGAGCTGTTTTTT
j_call: TRBJ1-6; clone_size: -; d_call: -; v_call: TRBV5-6; cdr3_aa: CASSGRGKESPLHF; cdr3_nt: TGTGCCAGCAGCGGCAGGGGTAAGGAGTCACCCCTCCACTTT
j_call: TRBJ2-7; clone_size: -; d_call: -; v_call: TRBV28; cdr3_aa: CATTTSYEQYF; cdr3_nt: TGTGCCACCACAACTAGCTACGAGCAGTACTTC
j_call: TRBJ1-2; clone_size: -; d_call: -; v_call: TRBV6-5; cdr3_aa: CATMAGLYGYTF; cdr3_nt: TGTGCCACCATGGCAGGGCTCTATGGCTACACCTTC
j_call: TRBJ1-5; clone_size: -; d_call: -; v_call: TRBV27; cdr3_aa: CASSSYRNYPNQPQHF; cdr3_nt: TGTGCCAGCAGTTCCTACAGGAATTATCCCAATCAGCCCCAGCATTTT
j_call: TRBJ1-5; clone_size: -; d_call: -; v_call: TRBV6-6; cdr3_aa: CASRYDRADNQPQHF; cdr3_nt: TGTGCCAGCAGATATGACAGAGCCGATAATCAGCCCCAGCATTTT
j_call: TRBJ1-4; clone_size: once; d_call: -; v_call: TRBV6-6; cdr3_aa: CASSYSLAGEKLFF; cdr3_nt: TGTGCCAGCAGTTACTCGCTCGCCGGGGAAAAACTGTTTTTT
j_call: TRBJ1-1; clone_size: -; d_call: -; v_call: TRBV7-3; cdr3_aa: CASSSGRNTEAFF; cdr3_nt: TGTGCCAGCAGCTCCGGGAGGAACACTGAAGCTTTCTTT
j_call: TRBJ1-1; clone_size: -; d_call: -; v_call: TRBV7-9; cdr3_aa: CASSLEPGGRPEAFF; cdr3_nt: TGTGCCAGCAGCTTAGAGCCGGGGGGTAGGCCTGAAGCTTTCTTT
j_call: TRBJ1-6; clone_size: -; d_call: -; v_call: TRBV2; cdr3_aa: CASREGNNSPLHF; cdr3_nt: TGTGCCAGCAGGGAGGGGAATAATTCACCCCTCCACTTT
j_call: TRBJ2-1; clone_size: -; d_call: -; v_call: TRBV5-1; cdr3_aa: CASSLLSVGLFDEQFF; cdr3_nt: TGCGCCAGCAGCTTGTTGTCGGTCGGGTTGTTCGATGAGCAGTTCTTC
j_call: TRBJ1-1; clone_size: -; d_call: -; v_call: TRBV6-5; cdr3_aa: CASSRGGDTEAFF; cdr3_nt: TGTGCCAGCAGCAGGGGAGGGGACACTGAAGCTTTCTTT
j_call: TRBJ2-2; clone_size: -; d_call: TRBD2; v_call: TRBV15; cdr3_aa: CATSRDPTSGRYAGELFF; cdr3_nt: TGTGCCACCAGCAGAGATCCGACTAGCGGGAGGTACGCCGGGGAGCTGTTTTTT
j_call: TRBJ2-1; clone_size: -; d_call: -; v_call: TRBV12-5; cdr3_aa: CASGSRGEQFF; cdr3_nt: TGTGCTAGTGGTTCTCGAGGTGAGCAGTTCTTC
j_call: TRBJ2-3; clone_size: -; d_call: TRBD1; v_call: TRBV2; cdr3_aa: CATPGQGRNTQYF; cdr3_nt: TGTGCCACCCCGGGACAGGGGAGAAATACGCAGTATTTT
j_call: TRBJ1-6; clone_size: -; d_call: -; v_call: TRBV4-1; cdr3_aa: CASSQAAGSAIRSPLHF; cdr3_nt: TGCGCCAGCAGCCAAGCCGCCGGGAGCGCAATCAGGTCACCCCTCCACTTT
j_call: TRBJ2-5; clone_size: -; d_call: -; v_call: TRBV5-1; cdr3_aa: CASSLTPSAKETQYF; cdr3_nt: TGCGCCAGCAGCTTGACCCCGAGCGCAAAAGAGACCCAGTACTTC
j_call: TRBJ2-2; clone_size: -; d_call: TRBD2; v_call: TRBV18; cdr3_aa: CASSEASGNTGELFF; cdr3_nt: TGTGCCAGCTCAGAGGCTAGCGGGAACACCGGGGAGCTGTTTTTT
j_call: TRBJ2-5; clone_size: -; d_call: TRBD2; v_call: TRBV19; cdr3_aa: CASSIPAAGGETQYF; cdr3_nt: TGTGCCAGTAGTATCCCGGCAGCGGGAGGGGAGACCCAGTACTTC
j_call: TRBJ2-3; clone_size: -; d_call: TRBD2; v_call: TRBV5-4; cdr3_aa: CASSLSGRQTTDTQYF; cdr3_nt: TGTGCCAGCAGCTTGAGCGGGAGGCAAACCACAGATACGCAGTATTTT